The clone carrying this TCR beta chain was seen only once. This sample was included in a study of blood T cell repertoires in COVID-19. At the level of the study: There were acute and convalescent COVID-19 samples, and they came from the United States, Italy and Spain. In each case, the material was cDNA or gDNA derived from T cells, B-cell-depleted T cells, or PBMCs.

CDR1 and CDR2 from the germline V gene are SGHAT and FQNNGV. The CDR3 spans 15 residues. Trimming shortened V by 1 base and J by 3 bases, and 10 bases separated the two germline ends. Per the original methods: The authors estimated nucleated cell counts from reference gene primer amplification. The data were produced by immunoSEQ multiplex PCR, yet TCRdb's version contains in-frame clones alone and is incomplete. That table gives V, J and clone size, and the DNA gave D and trimming. The table lists under 150,000 clones, approximately 91% of them singletons. What was sequenced was peripheral blood. The sequence was obtained from a man aged 45-60 years with active or convalescent COVID-19. The rearrangement uses TRBV11-2 and TRBJ1-5; the D is unclear. CDR3 bases: TGTGCCAGCAGCTTAGTCTCGGGGATCAATCAGCCCCAGCATTTT. Translation: CASSLVSGINQPQHF.